Described below is a single TCR beta chain sequence and its context. The entry originates in a study of T cell responses to AZD1222 COVID-19 vaccine. Second doses were pooled across both intervals (about 4 or about 12 weeks). The data were produced by immunoSEQ multiplex PCR, yet TCRdb's version contains in-frame clones alone and is incomplete. Among under 130,000 clones listed, 70% to 90% were seen once. The CDR3 extends over 15 amino acids. The germline CDR1 and CDR2 sequences are SGHRS and YFSETQ. V lost 4 bases to trimming and J lost 4 bases, with 17 bases between them. The source is an adult who received the AZD1222 COVID-19 vaccine. The material was peripheral blood, obtained 28 days after the second AZD1222 dose. The V and J genes are TRBV5-1 and TRBJ1-2; D remains ambiguous. CDR3 bases: TGCGCCAGCAGCCAAACCGGGGATTATGGCTATGGCTACACCTTC. It is translated as CASSQTGDYGYGYTF.